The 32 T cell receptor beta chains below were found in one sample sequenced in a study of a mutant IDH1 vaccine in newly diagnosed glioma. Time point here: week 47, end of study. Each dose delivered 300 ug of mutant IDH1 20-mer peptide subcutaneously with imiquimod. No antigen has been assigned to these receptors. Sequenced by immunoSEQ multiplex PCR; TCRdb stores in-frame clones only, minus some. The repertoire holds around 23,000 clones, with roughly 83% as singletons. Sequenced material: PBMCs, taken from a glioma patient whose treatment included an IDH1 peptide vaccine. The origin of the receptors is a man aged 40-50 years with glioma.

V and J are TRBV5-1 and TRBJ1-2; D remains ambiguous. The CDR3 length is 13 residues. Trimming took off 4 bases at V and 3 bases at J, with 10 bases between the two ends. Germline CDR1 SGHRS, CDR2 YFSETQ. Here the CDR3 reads CASSPAPDYGYTF. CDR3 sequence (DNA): TGCGCCAGCAGCCCTGCCCCGGACTATGGCTACACCTTC.

The CDR3 sequence: CASSLRVESSYEQYF. The CDR3 DNA reads TGTGCCAGCAGCTTACGCGTGGAGAGCTCCTACGAGCAGTACTTC. The chain employs TRBV7-2 and TRBJ2-7; D call uncertain. V shed 2 bases and J shed 0 bases, with 11 bases lying between them. CDR3 length: 15 residues. Germline V lookup: CDR1 SGHTA, CDR2 FQGNSA.

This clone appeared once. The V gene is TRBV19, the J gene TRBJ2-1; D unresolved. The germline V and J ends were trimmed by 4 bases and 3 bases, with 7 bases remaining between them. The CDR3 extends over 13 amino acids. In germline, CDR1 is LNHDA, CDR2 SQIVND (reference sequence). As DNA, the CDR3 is TGTGCCAGTAGTAATGCGGTCTACAATGAGCAGTTCTTC. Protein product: CASSNAVYNEQFF.

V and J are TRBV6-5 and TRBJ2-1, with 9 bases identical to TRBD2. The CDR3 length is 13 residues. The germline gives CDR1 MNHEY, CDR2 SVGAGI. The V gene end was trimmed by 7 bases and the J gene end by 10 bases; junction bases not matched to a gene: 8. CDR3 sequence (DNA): TGTGCCAGCACCACCGGGACTAGCAGAGAGCAGTTCTTC. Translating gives CASTTGTSREQFF.

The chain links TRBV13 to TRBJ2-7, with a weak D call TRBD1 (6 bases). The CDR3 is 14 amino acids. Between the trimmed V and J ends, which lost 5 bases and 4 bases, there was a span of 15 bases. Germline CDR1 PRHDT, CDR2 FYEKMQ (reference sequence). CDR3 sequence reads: CASSRDRSWYEQYF. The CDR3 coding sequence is TGTGCCAGCAGCCGAGACAGGAGCTGGTACGAGCAGTACTTC.

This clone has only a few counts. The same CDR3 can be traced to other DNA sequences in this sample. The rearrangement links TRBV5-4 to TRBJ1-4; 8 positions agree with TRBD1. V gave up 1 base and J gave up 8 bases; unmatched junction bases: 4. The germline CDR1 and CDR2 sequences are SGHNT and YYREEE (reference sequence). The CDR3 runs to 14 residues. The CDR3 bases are TGTGCCAGCAGCTTGCAGGGGGCGACCGAAAAACTGTTTTTT. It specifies CASSLQGATEKLFF.

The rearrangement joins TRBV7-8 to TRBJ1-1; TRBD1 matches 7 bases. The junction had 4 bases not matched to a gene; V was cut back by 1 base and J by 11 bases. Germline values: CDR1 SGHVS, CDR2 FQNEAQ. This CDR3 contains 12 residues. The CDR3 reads CASSLDRGVAFF. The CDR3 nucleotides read TGTGCCAGCAGCTTAGACAGGGGAGTGGCTTTCTTT. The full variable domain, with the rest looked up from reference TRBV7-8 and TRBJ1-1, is GAGVSQSPRYKVAKRGQDVALRCDPISGHVSLFWYQQALGQGPEFLTYFQNEAQLDKSGLPSDRFFAERPEGSVSTLKIQRTQQEDSAVYLCASSLDRGVAFFGQGTRLTVV.

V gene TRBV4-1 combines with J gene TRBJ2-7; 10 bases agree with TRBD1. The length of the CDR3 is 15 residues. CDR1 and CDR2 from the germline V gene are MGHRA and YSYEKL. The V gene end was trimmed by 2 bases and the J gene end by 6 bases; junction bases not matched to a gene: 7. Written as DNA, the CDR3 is TGCGCCAGCAGCCAAACCGGGACAGGGGCGGCCGAGCAGTACTTC. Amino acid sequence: CASSQTGTGAAEQYF.

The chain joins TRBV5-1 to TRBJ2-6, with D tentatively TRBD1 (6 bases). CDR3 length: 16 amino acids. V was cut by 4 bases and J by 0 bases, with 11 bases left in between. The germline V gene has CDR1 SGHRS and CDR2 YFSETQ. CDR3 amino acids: CASSVTGSSGANVLTF. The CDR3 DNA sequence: TGCGCCAGCAGCGTGACAGGTAGCTCTGGGGCCAACGTCCTGACTTTC.

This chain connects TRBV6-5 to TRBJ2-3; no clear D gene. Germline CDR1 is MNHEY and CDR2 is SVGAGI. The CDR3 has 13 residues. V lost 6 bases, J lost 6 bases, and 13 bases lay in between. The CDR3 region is CASRHKSWDTQYF. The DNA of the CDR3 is TGTGCCAGCAGACATAAAAGTTGGGATACGCAGTATTTT.

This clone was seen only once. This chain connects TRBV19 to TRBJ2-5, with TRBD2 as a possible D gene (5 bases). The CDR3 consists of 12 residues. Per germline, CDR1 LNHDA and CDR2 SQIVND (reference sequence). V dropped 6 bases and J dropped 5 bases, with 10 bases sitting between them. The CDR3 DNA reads TGTGCCAGTAGACAGTCGGGGGAGACCCAGTACTTC. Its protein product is CASRQSGETQYF.

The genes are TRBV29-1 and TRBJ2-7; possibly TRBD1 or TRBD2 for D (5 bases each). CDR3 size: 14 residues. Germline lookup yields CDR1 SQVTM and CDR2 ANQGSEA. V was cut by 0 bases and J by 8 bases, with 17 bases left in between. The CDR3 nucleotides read TGCAGCGTTGAAGAGGGGACGGGTGGCTATAAGCAGTACTTC. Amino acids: CSVEEGTGGYKQYF.

This CDR3 is CASSLRAGRFGTDTQYF. CDR3 DNA sequence: TGCGCCAGCAGCTTGAGGGCGGGACGATTTGGCACAGATACGCAGTATTTT. J is TRBJ2-3 and V is TRBV5-1; possibly TRBD2 for D (6 bases). CDR3 length: 17 residues. Germline CDR1 and CDR2: SGHRS and YFSETQ. V was shortened by 1 base and J by 1 base, with 16 bases between the two germline ends.

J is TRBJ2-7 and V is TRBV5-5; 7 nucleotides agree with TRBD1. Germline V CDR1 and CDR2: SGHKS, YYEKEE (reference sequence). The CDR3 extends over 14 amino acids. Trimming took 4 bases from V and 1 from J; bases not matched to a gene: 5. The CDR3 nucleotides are TGTGCCAGCAGCATTACAGGGGTTTCCTACGAGCAGTACTTC. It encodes CASSITGVSYEQYF.

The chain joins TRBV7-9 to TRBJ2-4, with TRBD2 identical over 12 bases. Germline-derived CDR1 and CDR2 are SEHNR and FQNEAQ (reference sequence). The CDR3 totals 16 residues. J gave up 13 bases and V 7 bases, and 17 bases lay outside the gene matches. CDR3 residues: CASTPTPELAGGKQYF. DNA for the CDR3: TGTGCCAGCACTCCAACACCGGAACTAGCGGGAGGAAAACAGTACTTC.

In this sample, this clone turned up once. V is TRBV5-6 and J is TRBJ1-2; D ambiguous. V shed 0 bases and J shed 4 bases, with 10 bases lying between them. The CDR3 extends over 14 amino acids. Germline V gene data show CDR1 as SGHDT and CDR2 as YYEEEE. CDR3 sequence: CASSLGRLSYGYTF. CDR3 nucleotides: TGTGCCAGCAGCTTGGGGCGGCTAAGCTATGGCTACACCTTC.

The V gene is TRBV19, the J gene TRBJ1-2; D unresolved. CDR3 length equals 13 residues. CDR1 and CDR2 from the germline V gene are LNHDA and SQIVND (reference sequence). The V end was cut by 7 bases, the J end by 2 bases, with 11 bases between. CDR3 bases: TGTGCCAGTAAAGCTGGGCCCAACTATGGCTACACCTTC. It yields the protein CASKAGPNYGYTF.

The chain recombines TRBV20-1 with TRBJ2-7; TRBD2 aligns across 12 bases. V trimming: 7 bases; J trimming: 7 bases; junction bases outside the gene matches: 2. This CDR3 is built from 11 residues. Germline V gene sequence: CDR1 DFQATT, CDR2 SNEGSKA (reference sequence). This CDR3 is CSGTSGMEQYF. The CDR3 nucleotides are TGCAGTGGGACTAGCGGGATGGAGCAGTACTTC.

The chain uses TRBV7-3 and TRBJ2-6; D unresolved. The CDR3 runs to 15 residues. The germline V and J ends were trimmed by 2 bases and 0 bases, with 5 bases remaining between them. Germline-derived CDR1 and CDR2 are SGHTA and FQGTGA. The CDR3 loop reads CASSLDHSGANVLTF. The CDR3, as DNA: TGTGCCAGCAGCTTAGATCACTCTGGGGCCAACGTCCTGACTTTC.

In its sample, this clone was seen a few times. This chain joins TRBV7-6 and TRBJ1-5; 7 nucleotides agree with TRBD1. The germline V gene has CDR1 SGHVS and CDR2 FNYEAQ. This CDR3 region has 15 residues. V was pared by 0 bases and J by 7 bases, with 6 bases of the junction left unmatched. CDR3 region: CASSLAGQGGQPQHF. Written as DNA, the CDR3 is TGTGCCAGCAGCTTAGCGGGGCAGGGGGGGCAGCCCCAGCATTTT.

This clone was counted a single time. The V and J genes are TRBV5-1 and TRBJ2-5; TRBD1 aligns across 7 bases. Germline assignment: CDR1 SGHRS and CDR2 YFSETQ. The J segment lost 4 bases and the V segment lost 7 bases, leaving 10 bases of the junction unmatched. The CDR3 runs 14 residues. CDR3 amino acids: CASPWQGESETQYF. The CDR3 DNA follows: TGCGCCAGCCCCTGGCAGGGGGAGTCAGAGACCCAGTACTTC.

CDR3 loop: CASGLAGGLEQYF. The CDR3 nucleotides read TGTGCTAGTGGTTTGGCGGGAGGTCTCGAGCAGTACTTC. This sequence joins TRBV12-5 and TRBJ2-7; TRBD2 agrees at 7 bases. The CDR3 loop spans 13 amino acids. V shed 1 base, J shed 6 bases, and the junction held 3 bases outside the gene matches. Germline lookup yields CDR1 LGHNT and CDR2 FRNRAP.

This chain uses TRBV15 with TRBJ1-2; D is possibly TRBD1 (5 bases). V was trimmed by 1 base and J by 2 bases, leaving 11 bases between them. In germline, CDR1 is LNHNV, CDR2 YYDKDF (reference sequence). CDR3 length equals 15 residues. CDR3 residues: CATSRVTGGNYGYTF. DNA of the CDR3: TGTGCCACCAGCAGAGTCACGGGGGGGAACTATGGCTACACCTTC.

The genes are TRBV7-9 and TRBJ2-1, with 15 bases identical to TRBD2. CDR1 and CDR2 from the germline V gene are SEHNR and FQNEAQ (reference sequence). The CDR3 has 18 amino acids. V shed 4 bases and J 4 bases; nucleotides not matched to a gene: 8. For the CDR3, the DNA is TGTGCCAGCAGCTCCCGGACTAGCGGGAGGGCGGGTTACAATGAGCAGTTCTTC. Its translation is CASSSRTSGRAGYNEQFF.

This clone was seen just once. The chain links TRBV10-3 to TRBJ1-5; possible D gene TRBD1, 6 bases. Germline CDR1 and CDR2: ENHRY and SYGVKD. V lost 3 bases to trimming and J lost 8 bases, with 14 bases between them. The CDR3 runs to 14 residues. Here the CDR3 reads CAISDGQSVEPQHF. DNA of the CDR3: TGTGCCATCAGTGATGGACAGAGTGTTGAGCCCCAGCATTTT.

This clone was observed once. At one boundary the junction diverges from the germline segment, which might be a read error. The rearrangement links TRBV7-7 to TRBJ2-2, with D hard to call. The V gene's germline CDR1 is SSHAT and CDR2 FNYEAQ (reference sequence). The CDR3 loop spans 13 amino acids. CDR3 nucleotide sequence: TGTGCTAGCAGCTTAGGTACCGTCGGGGAGCTGTTTTTT. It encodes CASSLGTVGELFF.

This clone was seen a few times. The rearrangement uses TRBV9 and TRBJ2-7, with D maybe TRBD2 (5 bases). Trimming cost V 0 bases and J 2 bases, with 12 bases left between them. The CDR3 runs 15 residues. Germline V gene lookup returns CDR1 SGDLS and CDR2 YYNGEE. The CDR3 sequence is CASSVAPGRTYEQYF. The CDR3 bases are TGTGCCAGCAGCGTAGCCCCGGGGAGAACCTACGAGCAGTACTTC.

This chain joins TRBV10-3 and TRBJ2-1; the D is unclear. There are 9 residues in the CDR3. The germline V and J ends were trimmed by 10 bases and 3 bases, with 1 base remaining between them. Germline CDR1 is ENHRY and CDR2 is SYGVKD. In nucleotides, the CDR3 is TGTGCCAACTACAATGAGCAGTTCTTC. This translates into CANYNEQFF.

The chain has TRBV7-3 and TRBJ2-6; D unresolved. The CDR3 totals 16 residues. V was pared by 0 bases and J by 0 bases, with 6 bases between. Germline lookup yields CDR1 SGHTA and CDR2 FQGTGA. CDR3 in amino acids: CASSLTPTSGANVLTF. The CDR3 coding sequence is TGTGCCAGCAGCTTAACGCCCACCTCTGGGGCCAACGTCCTGACTTTC. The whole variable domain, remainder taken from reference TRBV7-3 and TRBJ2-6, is GAGVSQTPSNKVTEKGKYVELRCDPISGHTALYWYRQSLGQGPEFLIYFQGTGAADDSGLPNDRFFAVRPEGSVSTLKIQRTERGDSAVYLCASSLTPTSGANVLTFGAGSRLTVL.

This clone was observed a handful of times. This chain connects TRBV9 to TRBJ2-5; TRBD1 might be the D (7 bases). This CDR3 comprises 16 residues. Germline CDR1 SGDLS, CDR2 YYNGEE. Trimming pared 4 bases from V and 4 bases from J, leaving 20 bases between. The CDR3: CASSSRGTVVGETQYF. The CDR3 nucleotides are TGTGCCAGCAGCTCTCGCGGGACAGTCGTCGGAGAGACCCAGTACTTC.

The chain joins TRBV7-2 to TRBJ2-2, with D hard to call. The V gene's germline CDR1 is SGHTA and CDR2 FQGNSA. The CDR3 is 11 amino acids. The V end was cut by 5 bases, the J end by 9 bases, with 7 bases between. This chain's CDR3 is CASSRLRELFF. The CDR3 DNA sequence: TGTGCCAGCAGCCGTCTTCGGGAGCTGTTTTTT.

CDR3 bases: TGTGCCAGCAGTCGACTAGCGGGAGGGCATGAGCAGTTCTTC. It is translated as CASSRLAGGHEQFF. The gene calls are TRBV6-4 and TRBJ2-1; TRBD2 matches at 14 bases. Trimming at V came to 5 bases and at J to 8 bases, leaving 2 bases not matched to a gene. The CDR3 is 14 amino acids. CDR1 and CDR2 from the germline V gene are MRHNA and SNTAGT.